The rows below give T cell receptor beta chains drawn from one sample of a study of control samples from healthy donors and cancer patients. Assay: immunoSEQ multiplex PCR; the TCRdb copy retains only in-frame clones and omits some. Of about 34,000 clones in the sample, 86% are singletons; the top ten hold about 1.6%. The source material was PBMCs. The receptor source for this set is a woman between 40 and 55 years old with lung cancer. The CDR3 runs from the conserved cysteine through the conserved F or W. D genes are given only for firm matches. Clone size, where shown, is once, few, many, or a class for clones that have expanded.

TRBJ1-5 TRBV20-1 NA NA TGCAGTGCTAGTGTGGGTCAGAGAACTTATCAGCCCCAGCATTTT CSASVGQRTYQPQHF
TRBJ1-6 TRBV28 NA NA TGTGCCAGCAGTTGGCAGGCTGACGGCGTCCCCCTCCACTTT CASSWQADGVPLHF
TRBJ1-5 TRBV4-3 TRBD1 once TGCGCCAGCAGCCAAGAAACCGGGACAGGGGGTCAGCCCCAGCATTTT CASSQETGTGGQPQHF
TRBJ2-1 TRBV6-5 NA NA TGTGCCAGCAGCCGCCTGGGGGACCATGAGCAGTTCTTC CASSRLGDHEQFF
TRBJ2-7 TRBV9 NA NA TGTGCCAGCAGCGTAGGAGTACACCCTGGATACGAGCAGTACTTC CASSVGVHPGYEQYF
TRBJ1-6 TRBV27 NA NA TGTGCCAGCGGTAGACAGGCGGATTCACCCCTCCACTTT CASGRQADSPLHF
TRBJ1-2 TRBV5-6 TRBD1 NA TGTGCCAGCGGCGGAGGGGACAGACGTGGCTATGGCTACACCTTC CASGGGDRRGYGYTF
TRBJ2-7 TRBV18 NA NA TGTGCCAGCTCACTAGAGACGACTGCCGAGCAGTACTTC CASSLETTAEQYF
TRBJ2-5 TRBV30 TRBD2 NA TGTGCCAGTGATCCGGGGGGATCCCCCCAAGAGACCCAGTACTTC CASDPGGSPQETQYF
TRBJ2-2 TRBV4-3 NA NA TGCGCCAGCAGCCACAGCGGGCGGTGGAACACCGGGGAGCTGTTTTTT CASSHSGRWNTGELFF
TRBJ2-3 TRBV7-9 TRBD2 NA TGTGCCAGCAGCTCCTTAGCGGGGGAGACAGATACGCAGTATTTT CASSSLAGETDTQYF
TRBJ2-1 TRBV19 NA NA TGTGCCAGTGGCCGAGGGACACCGTACAATGAGCAGTTCTTC CASGRGTPYNEQFF
TRBJ2-4 TRBV11-2 TRBD1 NA TGTGCCAGCAGCTCTTCAGGGGGCCTAGCCAAAAACATTCAGTACTTC CASSSSGGLAKNIQYF
TRBJ1-5 TRBV7-2 NA NA TGTGCCAGCAGCTTTGCGGGGGATCAGCCCCAGCATTTT CASSFAGDQPQHF
TRBJ1-4 TRBV3-1/TRBV3-2 NA NA TGTGCCAGCAGCCAACCCTATTTTTCTTCTAATGAAAAACTGTTTTTT CASSQPYFSSNEKLFF
TRBJ2-7 TRBV28 TRBD2 once TGTGCCAGCAGCCCCGGGACTAGCGGCTACGAGCAGTACTTC CASSPGTSGYEQYF
TRBJ2-1 TRBV7-9 TRBD1 NA TGTGCCAGCAATTACGGGACAGTCGGAACCCAGTTCTTC CASNYGTVGTQFF